This record concerns one TCR beta chain sequence. This sample was included in a study of cytomegalovirus exposure and HLA in healthy donors. The method was immunoSEQ multiplex PCR; TCRdb's version includes in-frame clones alone and lacks a portion of them. The repertoire holds 65,000 or so clones, with 92% as singletons. From germline, CDR1 is MNHEY and CDR2 SVGAGI. CDR3 length: 14 residues. Trimming removed 4 bases from V and 4 bases from J, with 8 bases in between. The chain combines TRBV6-5 with TRBJ2-6, with D possibly TRBD1 on 6 matching bases. This sequence was found in a woman under 30 in good health and CMV-seronegative. The sequenced sample consisted of PBMCs. DNA for the CDR3: TGTGCCAGCAGTTCAGGGGACGGGGCCAACGTCCTGACTTTC. Translated: CASSSGDGANVLTF.